These 26 T cell receptor beta chains came from one sample sequenced in a study of cytomegalovirus exposure and HLA in healthy donors. Clones were sequenced by immunoSEQ multiplex PCR, and TCRdb holds only the in-frame ones, with some missing. The sample holds about 280,000 clones, roughly 90% seen once. The sequenced sample consisted of PBMCs. Every receptor here comes from a woman aged 18-30 years in good health and CMV-seronegative.

The chain uses TRBV30 and TRBJ2-7; TRBD2 aligns across 8 bases. J was trimmed by 3 bases and V by 1 base; bases with no gene match: 5. This CDR3 has 14 residues. Germline-derived CDR1 and CDR2 are GTSNPN and SVGIG (reference sequence). The CDR3 loop is CAWSEGAGDYEQYF. Here the CDR3 DNA reads TGTGCCTGGAGTGAGGGAGCGGGGGACTACGAGCAGTACTTC.

The chain couples TRBV20-1 to TRBJ2-7; no clear D. The CDR3 totals 11 residues. V lost 6 bases to trimming and J lost 6 bases, with 12 bases between them. CDR1 and CDR2 from the germline V gene are DFQATT and SNEGSKA (reference sequence). This CDR3 is CSATPGSEQYF. In DNA form, the CDR3 reads TGCAGTGCGACGCCCGGGTCCGAGCAGTACTTC.

In its sample, this clone was seen once. The rearrangement uses TRBV27 and TRBJ1-1; TRBD1 is a possible D gene (5 bases). Germline V lookup: CDR1 MNHEY, CDR2 SMNVEV (reference sequence). V lost 5 bases, J lost 4 bases, and 14 bases lay in between. CDR3 size: 14 residues. The CDR3 region is CASSPGSGGTEAFF. For the CDR3, the DNA is TGTGCCAGCAGTCCAGGGTCGGGGGGCACTGAAGCTTTCTTT.

V usage is TRBV2 and J usage is TRBJ1-3; TRBD1 agrees at 10 bases. Looked up from germline, CDR1 is SNHLY and CDR2 is FYNNEI. The CDR3 contains 16 residues. V lost 10 bases and J lost 1; bases outside the gene matches: 10. The CDR3 loop reads CATTRDRGESGNTIYF. In DNA, the CDR3 is TGTGCCACGACTCGGGACAGGGGTGAATCTGGAAACACCATATATTTT.

The CDR3 DNA follows: TGCGCCAGCAGTCGCGAGATAGCGGGATTAGATACGCAGTATTTT. Protein: CASSREIAGLDTQYF. The chain combines TRBV4-1 with TRBJ2-3; 8 bases map to TRBD2. The CDR3 is 15 residues long. The germline CDR1 and CDR2 sequences are MGHRA and YSYEKL. With V trimmed by 6 bases and J by 5 bases, 10 bases remained unmatched.

The rearrangement uses TRBV29-1 and TRBJ1-2; no firm D call. The CDR3 loop spans 11 amino acids. V lost 8 bases and J 7 bases, leaving 14 bases between the germline ends. Germline CDR1 SQVTM, CDR2 ANQGSEA. The CDR3 nucleotides read TGCAGCTCTCCCTCGGGTGGTGGCTACACCTTC. Protein sequence: CSSPSGGGYTF.

This sequence joins TRBV28 and TRBJ2-5; D remains unclear. Trimming took 7 bases from V and 2 from J, leaving 5 bases between them. This CDR3 has 11 amino acids. CDR1 and CDR2 from the germline V gene are MDHEN and SYDVKM. The CDR3 nucleotides read TGTGCCAGCAACCTACAAGAGACCCAGTACTTC. It yields the protein CASNLQETQYF.

The chain is built from TRBV5-4 and TRBJ2-1, with 8 bases identical to TRBD2. V was pared by 0 bases and J by 6 bases, with 8 bases of the junction left unmatched. The CDR3 totals 16 residues. Germline lookup yields CDR1 SGHNT and CDR2 YYREEE (reference sequence). The DNA for the CDR3 is TGTGCCAGCAGCTTGGGGACTAGCCCATTGCCCAATGAGCAGTTCTTC. Amino acids: CASSLGTSPLPNEQFF.

J is TRBJ2-1 and V is TRBV9; 8 positions match TRBD2. Germline V lookup: CDR1 SGDLS, CDR2 YYNGEE. CDR3 length equals 18 residues. The V gene end was trimmed by 4 bases and the J gene end by 1 base; junction bases not matched to a gene: 13. CDR3 coding DNA: TGTGCCAGCAGCCAGGTAGCGGGAATCGGGGGTTCCTACAATGAGCAGTTCTTC. Encoded protein: CASSQVAGIGGSYNEQFF.

The chain combines TRBV7-9 with TRBJ2-7; D ambiguous. This CDR3 contains 13 residues. Germline V lookup: CDR1 SEHNR, CDR2 FQNEAQ (reference sequence). V was pared by 9 bases and J by 5 bases, with 17 bases between. CDR3 sequence reads: CASSLGNAHEQYF. CDR3 nucleotide sequence: TGTGCCAGTTCGCTTGGCAATGCCCACGAGCAGTACTTC.

V gene TRBV9 combines with J gene TRBJ1-1; 8 nucleotides agree with TRBD1. Germline V gene data show CDR1 as SGDLS and CDR2 as YYNGEE. This CDR3 is built from 17 residues. The trim removed 3 bases at V and 6 bases at J, leaving 16 bases unmatched. CDR3 amino acids: CASSAPRTGNVRAEAFF. Written as DNA, the CDR3 is TGTGCCAGCAGCGCGCCCAGGACAGGGAACGTGAGGGCTGAAGCTTTCTTT. The variable domain in full, with the rest retrieved from reference TRBV9 and TRBJ1-1, is DSGVTQTPKHLITATGQRVTLRCSPRSGDLSVYWYQQSLDQGLQFLIQYYNGEERAKGNILERFSAQQFPDLHSELNLSSLELGDSALYFCASSAPRTGNVRAEAFFGQGTRLTVV.

This clone was seen a single time. The chain is built from TRBV7-2 and TRBJ2-7; maybe TRBD2 (6 bases). Deletions cut 1 base from V and 2 bases from J, with 9 bases between. Looked up from germline, CDR1 is SGHTA and CDR2 is FQGNSA. The CDR3 totals 14 residues. In DNA, the CDR3 is TGTGCCAGCAGCTTAGGCGGACTAACCTACGAGCAGTACTTC. It translates to CASSLGGLTYEQYF.

The V gene is TRBV7-8, the J gene TRBJ2-7; D is perhaps TRBD1 (5 bases). With 4 bases removed from V and 2 bases from J, the gap between germline ends came to 12 bases. The CDR3 spans 14 residues. Germline lookup yields CDR1 SGHVS and CDR2 FQNEAQ. CDR3 nucleotides: TGTGCCAGCAGCTCGGACATCTCCCCCTACGAGCAGTACTTC. Amino acid sequence: CASSSDISPYEQYF.

The rearrangement joins TRBV4-2 to TRBJ1-2; tentative D call: TRBD1 (5 bases). Germline V gene data show CDR1 as LGHNA and CDR2 as YNFKEQ. The CDR3 is 16 amino acids. Trimming stripped 0 bases from V and 2 bases from J, with 13 bases between. The CDR3 here is CASSQDPPPGNYGYTF. The CDR3 bases are TGTGCCAGCAGCCAAGATCCTCCCCCAGGGAACTATGGCTACACCTTC.

The J gene is TRBJ2-1, the V gene TRBV6-5; D may be TRBD1 (5 bases). Germline V gene sequence: CDR1 MNHEY, CDR2 SVGAGI. CDR3 length: 13 residues. Trimming removed 0 bases from V and 12 bases from J, with 12 bases in between. CDR3 protein: CASSYSGAPMQFF. The CDR3 nucleotides read TGTGCCAGCAGTTACTCAGGGGCCCCTATGCAGTTCTTC.

The table lists this clone with a few counts. The chain recombines TRBV6-1 with TRBJ1-5; D gene ambiguous. The V gene lost 1 base and the J gene lost 7 bases, with 17 bases spanning the gap. CDR3 length: 16 residues. Germline values: CDR1 MNHNS, CDR2 SASEGT. CDR3 region: CASSEVSWEYKQPQHF. As DNA, the CDR3 is TGTGCCAGCAGTGAAGTGAGCTGGGAGTACAAGCAGCCCCAGCATTTT.

This rearrangement joins TRBV4-3 to TRBJ2-7; 10 bases align to TRBD2. Germline CDR1 LGHNA, CDR2 YSLEER. The CDR3 is 15 amino acids. After removal of 5 bases from V and 6 bases from J, the junction contained 10 bases not matched to a gene. Here the CDR3 DNA reads TGCGCCAGCAGCAGGGGCCTAGCGGGAGAAAGCGAGCAGTACTTC. Protein sequence: CASSRGLAGESEQYF.

The rearrangement links TRBV14 to TRBJ1-1; 12 positions match TRBD1. Germline trimming cut 0 bases from V and 3 bases from J; bases unmatched to any gene: 8. The CDR3 is made up of 18 amino acids. CDR1 and CDR2 from the germline V gene are SGHDN and FVKESK. The CDR3, as DNA: TGTGCCAGCAGCCAAGAGGTGGGGACAGGGGGCACGGACACTGAAGCTTTCTTT. Protein: CASSQEVGTGGTDTEAFF. The full variable domain, in which reference TRBV14 and TRBJ1-1 provide the parts outside the CDR3, is EAGVTQFPSHSVIEKGQTVTLRCDPISGHDNLYWYRRVMGKEIKFLLHFVKESKQDESGMPNNRFLAERTGGTYSTLKVQPAELEDSGVYFCASSQEVGTGGTDTEAFFGQGTRLTVV.

V usage is TRBV9 and J usage is TRBJ2-1, with D maybe TRBD1 (7 bases). The germline V gene has CDR1 SGDLS and CDR2 YYNGEE. The CDR3 runs to 14 residues. The V and J ends lost 4 bases and 5 bases respectively, with 13 bases between them. CDR3 DNA: TGTGCCAGCAGCCCCAGGGGGGCCCACAATGAGCAGTTCTTC. Its translation is CASSPRGAHNEQFF.

This chain joins TRBV28 and TRBJ2-7, with 9 bases lining up with TRBD2. This CDR3 comprises 16 residues. Germline V gives CDR1 MDHEN, CDR2 SYDVKM. Trimming cost V 4 bases and J 0 bases; bases outside gene matches: 7. The CDR3 coding sequence is TGTGCCAGCAGTTCCACTAGCGGGTTCCTCTCCTACGAGCAGTACTTC. Translated, it gives CASSSTSGFLSYEQYF.

This chain joins TRBV19 and TRBJ2-7; possibly TRBD1 for D (6 bases). Germline CDR1 LNHDA, CDR2 SQIVND (reference sequence). V was trimmed by 3 bases and J by 3 bases, leaving 15 bases between them. This CDR3 has 15 amino acids. The CDR3 is CASSMGAIGVYEQYF. CDR3 coding DNA: TGTGCCAGTAGTATGGGGGCAATAGGAGTCTACGAGCAGTACTTC.

The rearrangement links TRBV6-1 to TRBJ1-4; 9 positions match TRBD1. CDR1 and CDR2 (germline): MNHNS, SASEGT. The CDR3 is made up of 15 amino acids. J was trimmed by 8 bases and V by 4 bases; bases with no gene match: 8. CDR3 region: CASSARDRAYEKLFF. The CDR3 nucleotides read TGTGCCAGCAGTGCTAGGGACAGGGCATACGAAAAACTGTTTTTT.

The chain recombines TRBV5-5 with TRBJ2-7; tentative D call: TRBD2 (6 bases). Germline lookup yields CDR1 SGHKS and CDR2 YYEKEE (reference sequence). The CDR3 runs 13 residues. Deletions cut 4 bases from V and 6 bases from J, with 14 bases between. The DNA of the CDR3 is TGTGCCAGCAGCCCGTCTACGGGGGTCGAGCAGTACTTC. It translates to CASSPSTGVEQYF.

The chain joins TRBV19 to TRBJ1-5, with D possibly TRBD1 on 6 matching bases. From germline, CDR1 is LNHDA and CDR2 SQIVND (reference sequence). Deletions cut 8 bases from V and 3 bases from J, with 11 bases between. The CDR3 has 13 amino acids. CDR3 in DNA: TGTGCCAGTGCCCGGGACATCAATCAGCCCCAGCATTTT. Residues: CASARDINQPQHF. Based on the CDR3 plus reference TRBV19 and TRBJ1-5, the full variable domain is DGGITQSPKYLFRKEGQNVTLSCEQNLNHDAMYWYRQDPGQGLRLIYYSQIVNDFQKGDIAEGYSVSREKKESFPLTVTSAQKNPTAFYLCASARDINQPQHFGDGTRLSIL.

The chain is built from TRBV13 and TRBJ2-5; 11 bases align to TRBD2. This CDR3 is 16 amino acids long. Trimming cost V 4 bases and J 3 bases; bases outside gene matches: 7. CDR1 PRHDT and CDR2 FYEKMQ come from the germline V gene (reference sequence). CDR3 sequence: CASSWMTSGIEETQYF. The CDR3 DNA is TGTGCCAGCAGCTGGATGACTAGCGGGATCGAAGAGACCCAGTACTTC.

With regard to this clone: The sample contains more than one DNA sequence encoding this CDR3. V gene TRBV29-1 combines with J gene TRBJ1-1; D possibly corresponds to TRBD1 (5 bases). Looked up from germline, CDR1 is SQVTM and CDR2 is ANQGSEA. Trimming shortened V by 4 bases and J by 1 base, and 10 bases separated the two germline ends. The CDR3 extends over 13 amino acids. CDR3 protein: CSVVRQGNTEAFF. DNA of the CDR3: TGCAGCGTTGTGAGGCAGGGGAACACTGAAGCTTTCTTT.